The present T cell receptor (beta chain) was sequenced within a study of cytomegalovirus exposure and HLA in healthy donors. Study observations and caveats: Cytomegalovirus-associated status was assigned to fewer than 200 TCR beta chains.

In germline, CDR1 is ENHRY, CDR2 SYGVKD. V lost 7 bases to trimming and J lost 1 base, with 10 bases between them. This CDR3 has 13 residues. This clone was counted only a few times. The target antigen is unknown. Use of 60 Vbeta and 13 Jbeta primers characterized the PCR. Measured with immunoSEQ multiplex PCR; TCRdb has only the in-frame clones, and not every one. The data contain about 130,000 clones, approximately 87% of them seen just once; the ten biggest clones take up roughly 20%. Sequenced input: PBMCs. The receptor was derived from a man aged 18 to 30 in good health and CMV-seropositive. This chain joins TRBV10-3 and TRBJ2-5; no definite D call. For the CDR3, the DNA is TGTGCCATCACTAACGGTGCCCAAGAGACCCAGTACTTC. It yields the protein CAITNGAQETQYF.